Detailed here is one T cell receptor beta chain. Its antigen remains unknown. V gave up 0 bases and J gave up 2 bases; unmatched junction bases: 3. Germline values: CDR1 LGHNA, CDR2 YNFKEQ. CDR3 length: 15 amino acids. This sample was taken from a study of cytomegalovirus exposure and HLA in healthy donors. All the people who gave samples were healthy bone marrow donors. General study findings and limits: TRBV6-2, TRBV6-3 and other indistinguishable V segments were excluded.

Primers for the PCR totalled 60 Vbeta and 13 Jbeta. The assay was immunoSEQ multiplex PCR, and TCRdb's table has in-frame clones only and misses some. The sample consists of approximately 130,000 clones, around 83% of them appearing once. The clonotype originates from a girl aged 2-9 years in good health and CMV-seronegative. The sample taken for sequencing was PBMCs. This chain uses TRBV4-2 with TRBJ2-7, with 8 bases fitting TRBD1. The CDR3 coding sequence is TGTGCCAGCAGCCAAGATGAGACAGGGGCCTACGAGCAGTACTTC. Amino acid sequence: CASSQDETGAYEQYF.